The next 3 T cell receptor beta chains were all read from a single sample in a study of patients and donors after allogeneic stem cell transplantation. TCRdb re-analysed the RT-PCR reads in MiXCR, keeping a single row per CDR3 protein. The repertoire holds approximately 38,000 distinct CDR3 sequences, roughly 30% seen once, with 55% to 75% in the top ten. Material for sequencing was blood, either unsorted or a sorted T cell fraction (not recorded which). The receptors were sampled from a human donor who was either an allogeneic HSCT recipient or a stem cell or donor lymphocyte infusion donor (not recorded which). It is not recorded whose cells these are; they may come from a transplant donor.

The chain has TRBV10-3 and TRBJ2-1; D possibly corresponds to TRBD2 (6 bases). The CDR3 is 15 amino acids. Germline V gene sequence: CDR1 ENHRY, CDR2 SYGVKD. V was clipped by 4 bases and J by 2 bases, with 12 bases between them. CDR3 sequence (DNA): TGTGCCATCAGTGGCTGGGAGCGGGCCTACAATGAGCAGTTCTTC. This encodes CAISGWERAYNEQFF.

The CDR3 DNA is TGCAGCGTGGGTACAGGGTCTAGCAATCAGCCCCAGCATTTT. This encodes CSVGTGSSNQPQHF. The chain joins TRBV29-1 to TRBJ1-5, with D maybe TRBD1 (6 bases). The CDR3 spans 14 residues. The V end lost 6 bases, the J end lost 0 bases, and 12 bases lay between the germline ends. Germline CDR1 reads SQVTM; CDR2 reads ANQGSEA.

This rearrangement joins TRBV4-1 to TRBJ2-3; D gene unclear. Trimming removed 1 base at V and 4 bases at J, with 12 bases between. CDR3 length: 15 residues. CDR1 and CDR2 (germline): MGHRA, YSYEKL. The DNA for the CDR3 is TGCGCCAGCAGCCAAGCTAGTCCGGCCCCAGATACGCAGTATTTT. It specifies CASSQASPAPDTQYF.